This passage covers 10 T cell receptor beta chains from one sample sequenced in a study of OX40 agonist ivuxolimab in advanced cancers. Clones were sequenced by immunoSEQ multiplex PCR, and TCRdb holds only the in-frame ones, with some missing. The repertoire consists of tens of thousands of clones, with around 80% occurring once and the leading ten covering approximately 1.7%. Sample: CD4+ or CD8+ T cells sorted from blood, taken in a trial of the OX40 agonist ivuxolimab. The receptors come from an adult with an advanced solid tumor such as melanoma, head and neck, liver or kidney cancer.

The chain has TRBV7-2 and TRBJ2-3, with D unclear. CDR3 length equals 14 residues. Germline CDR1 is SGHTA and CDR2 is FQGNSA. The V end was cut by 5 bases, the J end by 1 base, with 10 bases between. The CDR3 DNA reads as TGTGCCAGCAGCCCCTTAAGGGGCACAGATACGCAGTATTTT. Its protein is CASSPLRGTDTQYF.

The CDR3 nucleotides are TGTGCCAGCAGCTTAGGGGGGGCCCCTACGCAGTATTTT. Its protein is CASSLGGAPTQYF. This sequence joins TRBV11-2 and TRBJ2-3; D possibly uses TRBD1 or TRBD2 (6 bases each). Deletions cut 1 base from V and 8 bases from J, with 10 bases between. Germline CDR1 SGHAT, CDR2 FQNNGV. The CDR3 spans 13 residues.

This clone was seen once. The rearrangement links TRBV6-1 to TRBJ1-1; no definite D call. With 3 bases removed from V and 0 bases from J, the gap between germline ends came to 14 bases. CDR1 MNHNS and CDR2 SASEGT come from the germline V gene. CDR3 length: 16 amino acids. The CDR3 loop reads CASSDRPTGMNTEAFF. CDR3 coding DNA: TGTGCCAGCAGTGACCGACCGACTGGGATGAACACTGAAGCTTTCTTT.

V usage is TRBV11-2 and J usage is TRBJ2-2; TRBD2 might be the D (5 bases). In germline, CDR1 is SGHAT, CDR2 FQNNGV. The CDR3 runs 14 residues. V lost 1 base to trimming and J lost 5 bases, with 8 bases between them. The DNA of the CDR3 is TGTGCCAGCAGCTTAGTCGGGGAAACCGGGGAGCTGTTTTTT. Protein sequence: CASSLVGETGELFF.

A few counts support this clone. V usage is TRBV28 and J usage is TRBJ1-4; D not certain. Trimming shortened V by 3 bases and J by 4 bases, and 18 bases separated the two germline ends. Germline V CDR1 and CDR2: MDHEN, SYDVKM. The CDR3 runs to 17 residues. This CDR3 is CASSFPGYKLGNEKLFF. CDR3 in DNA: TGTGCCAGCAGTTTTCCGGGCTACAAGCTCGGTAATGAAAAACTGTTTTTT. Based on the CDR3 plus reference TRBV28 and TRBJ1-4, the full variable domain is DVKVTQSSRYLVKRTGEKVFLECVQDMDHENMFWYRQDPGLGLRLIYFSYDVKMKEKGDIPEGYSVSREKKERFSLILESASTNQTSMYLCASSFPGYKLGNEKLFFGSGTQLSVL.

The V and J genes are TRBV18 and TRBJ2-7; 8 positions match TRBD1. This CDR3 is built from 14 residues. The V gene end was trimmed by 1 base and the J gene end by 9 bases; junction bases not matched to a gene: 8. Germline V gives CDR1 KGHSH, CDR2 LQKENI. Written as DNA, the CDR3 is TGTGCCAGCTCACCACTTGGACAGGGCCAAGGGCAGTACTTC. Amino acid sequence: CASSPLGQGQGQYF.

V and J are TRBV5-6 and TRBJ2-5; 8 bases align to TRBD1. V lost 4 bases and J lost 2; bases outside the gene matches: 10. This CDR3 is built from 16 residues. CDR1 and CDR2 from the germline V gene are SGHDT and YYEEEE. The CDR3 region has the DNA TGTGCCAGCAGCCGGACAGGGTTTGGTGATCAAGAGACCCAGTACTTC. This gives the protein CASSRTGFGDQETQYF.

The chain links TRBV29-1 to TRBJ2-7; the D gene is possibly TRBD2 (6 bases). CDR1 SQVTM and CDR2 ANQGSEA come from the germline V gene. V dropped 3 bases and J dropped 6 bases, with 15 bases sitting between them. This CDR3 has 13 residues. The DNA for the CDR3 is TGCAGCGTTGATTTAGGGGTCGGGGGCGAGCAGTACTTC. Its translation is CSVDLGVGGEQYF.

The chain uses TRBV19 and TRBJ1-3, with D possibly being TRBD1 (5 bases). CDR3 size: 16 residues. The ends were cut back, 5 bases at V and 4 bases at J, with 18 bases in the middle. Germline CDR1 reads LNHDA; CDR2 reads SQIVND (reference sequence). CDR3 in amino acids: CASSARTGRFGNTIYF. The CDR3 DNA reads as TGTGCCAGTAGTGCCCGGACGGGGCGCTTCGGAAACACCATATATTTT.

The chain is built from TRBV25-1 and TRBJ1-2, with 7 positions matching TRBD1. The CDR3 has 13 amino acids. Germline loops: CDR1 MGHDK, CDR2 SYGVNS. Trimming cost V 3 bases and J 2 bases; bases outside gene matches: 0. The CDR3 loop reads CASSEGQNYGYTF. The CDR3 nucleotides read TGTGCCAGCAGTGAGGGACAGAACTATGGCTACACCTTC.